The 22 T cell receptor beta chains presented below share a single source sample, sequenced in a study of PD-1 blockade in classical Hodgkin lymphoma. Clones were read by immunoSEQ multiplex PCR, and TCRdb kept only the in-frame ones, dropping some. The profile covers 9,900 or so clones, with about three quarters appearing a single time and around 23% taken by the ten largest. Every patient relapsed after autologous stem cell transplantation, and brentuximab vedotin exposure varied. Sequenced here: peripheral blood mononuclear cells (PBMCs), sampled at baseline. These receptors were taken from a human donor with classical Hodgkin lymphoma.

The chain couples TRBV19 to TRBJ2-7, with TRBD1 matching 11 bases. The germline CDR1 and CDR2 sequences are LNHDA and SQIVND (reference sequence). After removal of 9 bases from V and 3 bases from J, the junction contained 10 bases not matched to a gene. The CDR3 spans 15 residues. CDR3 nucleotide sequence: TGTGCCAGATGCCTGGGACAGGGGGTCGGCTACGAGCAGTACTTC. Encoded protein: CARCLGQGVGYEQYF.

This chain joins TRBV5-1 and TRBJ2-1; 7 nucleotides align to TRBD1. V gave up 3 bases and J gave up 5 bases; unmatched junction bases: 8. This CDR3 region has 15 residues. The germline CDR1 and CDR2 sequences are SGHRS and YFSETQ. The CDR3 sequence: CASSSRQGRNNEQFF. The CDR3 coding sequence is TGCGCCAGCAGCTCCCGACAGGGTCGAAACAATGAGCAGTTCTTC.

The count of this clone is one. V usage is TRBV5-1 and J usage is TRBJ2-3; D possibly corresponds to TRBD1 (6 bases). With 0 bases removed from V and 0 bases from J, the gap between germline ends came to 20 bases. The CDR3 covers 19 residues. The germline CDR1 and CDR2 sequences are SGHRS and YFSETQ. CDR3 protein: CASSLARDTVGLSTDTQYF. The CDR3 bases are TGCGCCAGCAGCTTGGCCCGGGACACGGTGGGGCTTAGCACAGATACGCAGTATTTT. The full variable domain, with the rest looked up from reference TRBV5-1 and TRBJ2-3, is KAGVTQTPRYLIKTRGQQVTLSCSPISGHRSVSWYQQTPGQGLQFLFEYFSETQRNKGNFPGRFSGRQFSNSRSEMNVSTLELGDSALYLCASSLARDTVGLSTDTQYFGPGTRLTVL.

The rearrangement links TRBV11-2 to TRBJ2-7; D call uncertain. Germline V CDR1 and CDR2: SGHAT, FQNNGV. V was cut by 1 base and J by 0 bases, with 7 bases left in between. The CDR3 is made up of 14 amino acids. The chain's CDR3 is CASSLAGSSYEQYF. DNA of the CDR3: TGTGCCAGCAGCTTAGCAGGTTCCTCCTACGAGCAGTACTTC.

V and J are TRBV7-9 and TRBJ2-1; 9 positions agree with TRBD2. CDR1 is SEHNR and CDR2 is FQNEAQ in the germline V gene (reference sequence). V shed 5 bases and J 4 bases; nucleotides not matched to a gene: 6. The CDR3 consists of 15 residues. The DNA of the CDR3 is TGTGCCAGCAGCATACAGGGACTAGCATACAATGAGCAGTTCTTC. Translation gives CASSIQGLAYNEQFF.

The chain has TRBV7-9 and TRBJ2-6, with a weak D call TRBD2 (7 bases). V gave up 5 bases and J gave up 0 bases, with 20 bases separating them. Germline CDR1 reads SEHNR; CDR2 reads FQNEAQ (reference sequence). This CDR3 has 19 amino acids. The CDR3 loop is CASSPEGGTLSSGANVLTF. The CDR3 coding sequence is TGTGCCAGCAGCCCGGAGGGGGGGACCCTGAGCTCTGGGGCCAACGTCCTGACTTTC. Complete variable domain (other parts from reference TRBV7-9 and TRBJ2-6): DTGVSQNPRHKITKRGQNVTFRCDPISEHNRLYWYRQTLGQGPEFLTYFQNEAQLEKSRLLSDRFSAERPKGSFSTLEIQRTEQGDSAMYLCASSPEGGTLSSGANVLTFGAGSRLTVL.

This rearrangement joins TRBV28 to TRBJ2-1; possibly TRBD1 for D (5 bases). Trimming pared 7 bases from V and 0 bases from J, leaving 13 bases between. This CDR3 region has 15 residues. Germline CDR1 reads MDHEN; CDR2 reads SYDVKM. The CDR3 protein is CASTGHPSSYNEQFF. CDR3 in DNA: TGTGCCAGCACCGGACATCCGAGCTCCTACAATGAGCAGTTCTTC.

V and J are TRBV5-6 and TRBJ2-5, with 7 bases matching TRBD1. This CDR3 is 14 amino acids long. Germline CDR1 and CDR2: SGHDT and YYEEEE. The trim removed 3 bases at V and 2 bases at J, leaving 4 bases unmatched. CDR3 coding DNA: TGTGCCAGCAGCTCACCGACAGGGCAAGAGACCCAGTACTTC. Protein sequence: CASSSPTGQETQYF.

This clone was counted a few times. This chain joins TRBV4-1 and TRBJ2-5, with D hard to call. With 4 bases removed from V and 6 bases from J, the gap between germline ends came to 18 bases. Germline-derived CDR1 and CDR2 are MGHRA and YSYEKL. This CDR3 comprises 15 residues. As DNA, the CDR3 is TGCGCCAGCAGCCCAGTAGACCGCGACCACCAGACCCAGTACTTC. Protein: CASSPVDRDHQTQYF.

The rearrangement joins TRBV7-6 to TRBJ2-5; TRBD2 agrees at 7 bases. The ends lost 0 bases at V and 4 bases at J; junction bases unmatched: 2. Germline V lookup: CDR1 SGHVS, CDR2 FNYEAQ. The CDR3 extends over 14 amino acids. The CDR3: CASSLAGRLETQYF. The DNA for the CDR3 is TGTGCCAGCAGCTTAGCCGGGAGGCTAGAGACCCAGTACTTC.

The chain links TRBV13 to TRBJ2-7, with TRBD1 identical over 10 bases. The V and J ends lost 3 bases and 2 bases, in that order; junction bases with no gene match: 4. The CDR3 runs 15 residues. The germline V gene encodes CDR1 PRHDT and CDR2 FYEKMQ (reference sequence). The CDR3: CASSFTGTGAYEQYF. The CDR3 DNA is TGTGCCAGCAGCTTCACCGGGACAGGGGCCTACGAGCAGTACTTC.

This chain links TRBV29-1 with TRBJ2-1, with TRBD2 matching 10 bases. This CDR3 comprises 15 residues. Germline V CDR1 and CDR2: SQVTM, ANQGSEA. Trimming removed 2 bases from V and 2 bases from J; junction bases left unmatched: 3. Here the CDR3 reads CSVERLAGTYNEQFF. Written as DNA, the CDR3 is TGCAGCGTTGAACGACTAGCGGGCACCTACAATGAGCAGTTCTTC.

The V call is TRBV6-6, the J call TRBJ1-2; 9 bases align to TRBD1. Trimming removed 4 bases from V and 14 bases from J; junction bases left unmatched: 11. This CDR3 has 13 amino acids. Germline lookup yields CDR1 MNHNY and CDR2 SVGAGI (reference sequence). The CDR3 DNA is TGTGCCAGCAGTTCGGCGTTAACAGGGGGCGAGACCTTC. Its translation is CASSSALTGGETF.

The chain has TRBV13 and TRBJ2-7; 10 nucleotides align to TRBD2. The CDR3 sequence is 14 residues long. V trimming: 5 bases; J trimming: 3 bases; junction bases outside the gene matches: 4. Looked up from germline, CDR1 is PRHDT and CDR2 is FYEKMQ (reference sequence). CDR3 region: CASSKLAGLYEQYF. CDR3 in DNA: TGTGCCAGCAGCAAACTAGCGGGGCTCTACGAGCAGTACTTC.

By share of the sample, this clone is medium-sized. This chain uses TRBV10-1 with TRBJ2-7; D uncertain. Trimming removed 6 bases at V and 4 bases at J, with 7 bases between. Germline assignment: CDR1 WNHNN and CDR2 SYGVQD (reference sequence). The CDR3 extends over 11 amino acids. In nucleotides, the CDR3 is TGCGCCAGCAGCAACTCTTACGAGCAGTACTTC. Translated: CASSNSYEQYF.

This clone is medium-sized within its sample. This chain connects TRBV10-1 to TRBJ2-7, with TRBD1 as a possible D gene (6 bases). V dropped 1 base and J dropped 4 bases, with 11 bases sitting between them. The CDR3 is 14 amino acids. Per germline, CDR1 WNHNN and CDR2 SYGVQD (reference sequence). The DNA for the CDR3 is TGCGCCAGCAGTGAGTTCGATACAGGGTACGAGCAGTACTTC. Protein: CASSEFDTGYEQYF.

The rearrangement links TRBV28 to TRBJ2-5; D is unresolved. Trimming took off 6 bases at V and 10 bases at J, with 12 bases between the two ends. Germline CDR1 MDHEN, CDR2 SYDVKM. This CDR3 is 11 amino acids long. CDR3 DNA: TGTGCCAGCAGCAAATATAGAGACCAGTACTTC. Its protein is CASSKYRDQYF.

This sequence joins TRBV6-9 and TRBJ1-5; D call uncertain. Germline-derived CDR1 and CDR2 are MNHGY and SVAAGI. V lost 4 bases, J lost 3 bases, and 13 bases lay in between. The CDR3 runs 15 residues. The CDR3 region is CASSSRQGANQPQHF. The CDR3 nucleotides read TGTGCCAGCAGTTCCCGACAAGGCGCCAATCAGCCCCAGCATTTT.

The genes are TRBV27 and TRBJ2-3; D ambiguous. CDR1 is MNHEY and CDR2 is SMNVEV in the germline V gene (reference sequence). CDR3 size: 14 residues. Trimming stripped 5 bases from V and 1 base from J, with 10 bases between. CDR3 DNA: TGTGCCAGCAGTACCTCCGCCGGCACAGATACGCAGTATTTT. This codes for CASSTSAGTDTQYF.

The chain uses TRBV13 and TRBJ2-4; a weak D match, TRBD2 (7 bases). The CDR3 has 13 residues. V lost 3 bases, J lost 7 bases, and 10 bases lay in between. In germline, CDR1 is PRHDT, CDR2 FYEKMQ (reference sequence). The DNA for the CDR3 is TGTGCCAGCAGCTTTCGGGGGGCGAACATTCAGTACTTC. Translated, it gives CASSFRGANIQYF.

The V gene is TRBV5-1, the J gene TRBJ2-1; no clear D gene. CDR1 and CDR2 from the germline V gene are SGHRS and YFSETQ. Trimming shortened V by 4 bases and J by 8 bases, and 16 bases separated the two germline ends. The length of the CDR3 is 14 residues. CDR3 residues: CASSIQSIQYEQFF. The CDR3, as DNA: TGCGCCAGCAGCATACAGTCCATCCAATATGAGCAGTTCTTC.

This clone has just a few counts. CDR3 protein: CASSLYQGVGETQYF. The CDR3 nucleotides are TGTGCCAGCAGCTTATACCAGGGAGTTGGGGAGACCCAGTACTTC. The V gene is TRBV7-9, the J gene TRBJ2-5; D might be TRBD1 or TRBD2, each matching 5 bases. Germline-derived CDR1 and CDR2 are SEHNR and FQNEAQ (reference sequence). The CDR3 covers 15 residues. The V end was cut by 2 bases, the J end by 5 bases, with 15 bases between.